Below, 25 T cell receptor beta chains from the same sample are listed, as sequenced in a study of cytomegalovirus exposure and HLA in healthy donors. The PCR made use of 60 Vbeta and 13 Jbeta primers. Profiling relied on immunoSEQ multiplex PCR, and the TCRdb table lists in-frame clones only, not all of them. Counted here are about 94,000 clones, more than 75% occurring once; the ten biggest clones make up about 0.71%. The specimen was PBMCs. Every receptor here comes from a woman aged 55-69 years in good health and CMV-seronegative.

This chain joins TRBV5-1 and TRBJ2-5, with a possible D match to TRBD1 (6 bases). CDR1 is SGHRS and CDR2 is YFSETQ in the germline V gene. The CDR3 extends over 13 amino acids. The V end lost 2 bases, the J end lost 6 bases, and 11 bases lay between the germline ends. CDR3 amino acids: CASSFPGQQTQYF. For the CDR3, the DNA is TGCGCCAGCAGCTTTCCGGGACAACAGACCCAGTACTTC. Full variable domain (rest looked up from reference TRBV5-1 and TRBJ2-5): KAGVTQTPRYLIKTRGQQVTLSCSPISGHRSVSWYQQTPGQGLQFLFEYFSETQRNKGNFPGRFSGRQFSNSRSEMNVSTLELGDSALYLCASSFPGQQTQYFGPGTRLLVL.

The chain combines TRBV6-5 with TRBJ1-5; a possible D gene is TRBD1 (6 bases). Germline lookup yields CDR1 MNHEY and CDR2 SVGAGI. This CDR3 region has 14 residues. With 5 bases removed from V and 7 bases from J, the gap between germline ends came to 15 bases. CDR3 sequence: CASSPTGPGQPQHF. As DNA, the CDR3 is TGTGCCAGCAGTCCTACAGGGCCGGGGCAGCCCCAGCATTTT.

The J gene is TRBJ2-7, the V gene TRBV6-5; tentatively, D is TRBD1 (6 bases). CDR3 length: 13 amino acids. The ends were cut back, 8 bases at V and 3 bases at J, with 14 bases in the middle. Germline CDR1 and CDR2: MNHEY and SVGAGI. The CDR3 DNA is TGTGCCAGCTCCGACAGGACCCGCTACGAGCAGTACTTC. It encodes CASSDRTRYEQYF.

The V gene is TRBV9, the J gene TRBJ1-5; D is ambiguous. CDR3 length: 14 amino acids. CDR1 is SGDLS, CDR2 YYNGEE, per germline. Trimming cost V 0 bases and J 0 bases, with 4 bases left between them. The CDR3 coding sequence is TGTGCCAGCAGCGTAGGCGTTAGCAATCAGCCCCAGCATTTT. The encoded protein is CASSVGVSNQPQHF. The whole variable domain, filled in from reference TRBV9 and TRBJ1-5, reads DSGVTQTPKHLITATGQRVTLRCSPRSGDLSVYWYQQSLDQGLQFLIQYYNGEERAKGNILERFSAQQFPDLHSELNLSSLELGDSALYFCASSVGVSNQPQHFGDGTRLSIL.

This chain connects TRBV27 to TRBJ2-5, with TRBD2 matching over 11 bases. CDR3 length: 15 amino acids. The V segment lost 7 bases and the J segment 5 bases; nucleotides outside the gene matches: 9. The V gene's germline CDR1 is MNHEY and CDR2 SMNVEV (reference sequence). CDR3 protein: CASTIVAGGGETQYF. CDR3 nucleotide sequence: TGTGCCAGCACCATAGTAGCGGGAGGGGGGGAGACCCAGTACTTC.

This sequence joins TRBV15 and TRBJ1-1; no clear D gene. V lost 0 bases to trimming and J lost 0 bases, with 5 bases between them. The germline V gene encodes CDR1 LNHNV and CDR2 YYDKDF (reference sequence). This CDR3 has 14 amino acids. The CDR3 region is CATSRDRMNTEAFF. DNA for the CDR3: TGTGCCACCAGCAGAGACAGGATGAACACTGAAGCTTTCTTT.

CDR3 protein: CASSGDRDTEAFF. The CDR3 bases are TGTGCCAGCAGCGGCGACAGGGACACTGAAGCTTTCTTT. V is TRBV5-4 and J is TRBJ1-1; 7 bases align to TRBD1. The CDR3 length is 13 residues. The germline CDR1 and CDR2 sequences are SGHNT and YYREEE (reference sequence). The J segment lost 3 bases and the V segment lost 4 bases, leaving 3 bases of the junction unmatched.

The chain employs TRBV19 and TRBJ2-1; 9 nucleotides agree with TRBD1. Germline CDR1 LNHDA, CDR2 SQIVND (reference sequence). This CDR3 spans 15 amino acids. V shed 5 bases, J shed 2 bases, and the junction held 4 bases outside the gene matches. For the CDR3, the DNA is TGTGCCAGTAGTCGGGACAGGGATGCCTACAATGAGCAGTTCTTC. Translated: CASSRDRDAYNEQFF.

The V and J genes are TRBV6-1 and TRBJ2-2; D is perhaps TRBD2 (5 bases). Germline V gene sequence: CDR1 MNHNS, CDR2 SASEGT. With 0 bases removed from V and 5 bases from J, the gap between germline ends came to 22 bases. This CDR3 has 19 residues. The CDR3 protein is CASSEAHGVPRTLTGELFF. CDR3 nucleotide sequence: TGTGCCAGCAGTGAAGCGCACGGGGTACCGCGAACATTGACCGGGGAGCTGTTTTTT.

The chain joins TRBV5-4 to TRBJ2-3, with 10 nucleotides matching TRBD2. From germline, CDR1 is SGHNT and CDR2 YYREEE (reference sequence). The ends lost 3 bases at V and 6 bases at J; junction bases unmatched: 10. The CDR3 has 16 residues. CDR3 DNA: TGTGCCAGCAGCTCCCCGGCTAGCGGGAGACCGGATACGCAGTATTTT. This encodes CASSSPASGRPDTQYF.

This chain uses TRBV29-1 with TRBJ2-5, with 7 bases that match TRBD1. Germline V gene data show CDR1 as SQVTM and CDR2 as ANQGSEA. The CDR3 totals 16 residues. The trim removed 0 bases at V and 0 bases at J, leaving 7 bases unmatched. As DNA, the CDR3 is TGCAGCGTTGAAGATCGAGGGACAGCGGACCAAGAGACCCAGTACTTC. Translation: CSVEDRGTADQETQYF.

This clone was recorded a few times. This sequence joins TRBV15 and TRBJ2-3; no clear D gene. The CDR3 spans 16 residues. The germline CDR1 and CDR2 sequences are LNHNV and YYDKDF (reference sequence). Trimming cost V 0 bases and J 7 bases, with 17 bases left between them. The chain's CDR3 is CATSRDRGLEIYTQYF. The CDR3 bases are TGTGCCACCAGCAGAGATCGAGGCCTCGAGATATATACGCAGTATTTT.

CDR3 sequence: CAWSVWGQSYEQYF. The DNA for the CDR3 is TGTGCCTGGAGTGTCTGGGGGCAATCCTACGAGCAGTACTTC. The genes are TRBV30 and TRBJ2-7; tentative D call: TRBD1 (6 bases). Trimming left V 0 bases short and J 1 base short, with 10 bases between. The CDR3 sequence is 14 residues long. Germline V gene data show CDR1 as GTSNPN and CDR2 as SVGIG (reference sequence).

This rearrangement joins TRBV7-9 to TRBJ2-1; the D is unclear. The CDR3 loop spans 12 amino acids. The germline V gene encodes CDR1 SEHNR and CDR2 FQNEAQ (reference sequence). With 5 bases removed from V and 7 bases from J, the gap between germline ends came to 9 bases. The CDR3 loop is CASSRGWNEQFF. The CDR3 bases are TGTGCCAGCAGCCGAGGTTGGAATGAGCAGTTCTTC.

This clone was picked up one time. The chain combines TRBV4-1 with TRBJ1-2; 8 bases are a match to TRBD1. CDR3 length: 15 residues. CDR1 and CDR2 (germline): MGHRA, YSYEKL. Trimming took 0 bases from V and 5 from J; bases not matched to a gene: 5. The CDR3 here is CASSQDQGARYGYTF. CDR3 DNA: TGCGCCAGCAGCCAAGATCAGGGGGCGCGATATGGCTACACCTTC.

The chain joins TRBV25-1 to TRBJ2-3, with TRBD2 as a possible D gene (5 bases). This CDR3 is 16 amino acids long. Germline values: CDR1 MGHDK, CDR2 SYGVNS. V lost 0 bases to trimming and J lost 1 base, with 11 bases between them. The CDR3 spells CASSEYGLFGTDTQYF. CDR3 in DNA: TGTGCCAGCAGTGAATATGGACTTTTTGGCACAGATACGCAGTATTTT.

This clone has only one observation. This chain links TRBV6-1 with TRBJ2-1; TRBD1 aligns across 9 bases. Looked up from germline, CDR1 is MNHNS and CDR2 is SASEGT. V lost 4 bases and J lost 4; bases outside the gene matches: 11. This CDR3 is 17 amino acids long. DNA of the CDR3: TGTGCCAGCAGTGGAAACCCGGGACAGGGAACGTACAATGAGCAGTTCTTC. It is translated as CASSGNPGQGTYNEQFF.

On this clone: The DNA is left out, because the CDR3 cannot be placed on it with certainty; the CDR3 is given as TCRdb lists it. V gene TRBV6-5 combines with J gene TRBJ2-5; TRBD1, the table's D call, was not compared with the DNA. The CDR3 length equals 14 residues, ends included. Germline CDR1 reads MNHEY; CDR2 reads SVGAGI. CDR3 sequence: CASSSSGQKETQYF.

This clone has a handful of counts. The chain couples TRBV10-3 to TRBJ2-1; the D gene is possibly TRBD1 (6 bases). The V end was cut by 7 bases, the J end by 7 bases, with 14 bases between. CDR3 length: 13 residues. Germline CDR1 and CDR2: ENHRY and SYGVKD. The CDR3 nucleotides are TGTGCCATCACAGGGGATCAGAGGAATGAGCAGTTCTTC. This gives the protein CAITGDQRNEQFF.

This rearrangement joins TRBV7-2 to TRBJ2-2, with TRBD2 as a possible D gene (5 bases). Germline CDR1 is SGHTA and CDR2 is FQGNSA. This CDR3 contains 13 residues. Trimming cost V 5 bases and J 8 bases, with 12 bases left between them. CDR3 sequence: CASSARTDGELFF. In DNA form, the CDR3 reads TGTGCCAGCAGCGCTCGGACTGATGGGGAGCTGTTTTTT.

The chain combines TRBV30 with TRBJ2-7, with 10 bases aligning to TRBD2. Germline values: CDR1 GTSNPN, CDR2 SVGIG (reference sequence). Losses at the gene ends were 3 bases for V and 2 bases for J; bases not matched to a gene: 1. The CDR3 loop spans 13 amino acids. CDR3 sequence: CAWRTSGPYEQYF. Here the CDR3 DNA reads TGTGCCTGGAGGACTAGCGGGCCCTACGAGCAGTACTTC.

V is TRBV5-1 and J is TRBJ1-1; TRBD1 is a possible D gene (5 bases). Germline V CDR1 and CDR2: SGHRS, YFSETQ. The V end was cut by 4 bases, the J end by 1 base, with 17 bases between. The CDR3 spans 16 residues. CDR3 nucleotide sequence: TGCGCCAGCAGCCGTCGGTCAGGGCAGAAGAACACTGAAGCTTTCTTT. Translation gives CASSRRSGQKNTEAFF.

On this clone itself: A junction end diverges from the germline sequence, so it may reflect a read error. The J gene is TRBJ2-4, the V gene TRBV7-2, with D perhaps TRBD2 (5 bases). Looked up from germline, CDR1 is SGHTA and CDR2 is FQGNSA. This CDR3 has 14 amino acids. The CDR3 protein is CASSSYCRKKTRDF. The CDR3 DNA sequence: TGTGCCAGCAGCTCCTATTGCAGGAAAAAAACTAGGGACTTC.

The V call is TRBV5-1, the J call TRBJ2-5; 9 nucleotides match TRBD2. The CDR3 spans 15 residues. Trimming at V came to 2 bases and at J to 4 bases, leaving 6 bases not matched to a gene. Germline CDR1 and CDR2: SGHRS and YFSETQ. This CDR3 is CASSFGGGAGETQYF. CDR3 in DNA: TGCGCCAGCAGCTTCGGCGGGGGGGCGGGAGAGACCCAGTACTTC.

The CDR3 loop is CASSAYTDTQYF. The CDR3 nucleotides read TGTGCCAGCAGCGCGTACACAGATACGCAGTATTTT. V usage is TRBV7-2 and J usage is TRBJ2-3; D is ambiguous. Trimming removed 5 bases at V and 2 bases at J, with 5 bases between. The CDR3 has 12 residues. Germline V lookup: CDR1 SGHTA, CDR2 FQGNSA.